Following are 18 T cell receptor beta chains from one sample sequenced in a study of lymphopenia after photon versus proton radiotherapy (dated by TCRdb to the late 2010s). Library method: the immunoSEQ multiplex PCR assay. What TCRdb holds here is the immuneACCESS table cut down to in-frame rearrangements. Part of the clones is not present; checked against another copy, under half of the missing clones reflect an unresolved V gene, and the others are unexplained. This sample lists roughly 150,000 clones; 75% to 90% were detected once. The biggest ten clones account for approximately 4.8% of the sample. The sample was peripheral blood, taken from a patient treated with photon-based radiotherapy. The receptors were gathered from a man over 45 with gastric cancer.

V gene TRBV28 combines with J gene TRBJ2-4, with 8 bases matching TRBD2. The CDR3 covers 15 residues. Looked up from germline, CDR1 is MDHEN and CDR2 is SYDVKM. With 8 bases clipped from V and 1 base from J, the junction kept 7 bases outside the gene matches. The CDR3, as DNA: TGTGCCAGCGGAAGCGGGAGCTATGCCAAAAACATTCAGTACTTC. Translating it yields CASGSGSYAKNIQYF.

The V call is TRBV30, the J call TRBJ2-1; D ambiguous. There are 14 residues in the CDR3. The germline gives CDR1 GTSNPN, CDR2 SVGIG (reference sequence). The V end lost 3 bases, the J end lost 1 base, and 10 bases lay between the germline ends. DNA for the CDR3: TGTGCCTGGAGGAAGTTGGGGTCCTACAATGAGCAGTTCTTC. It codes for CAWRKLGSYNEQFF.

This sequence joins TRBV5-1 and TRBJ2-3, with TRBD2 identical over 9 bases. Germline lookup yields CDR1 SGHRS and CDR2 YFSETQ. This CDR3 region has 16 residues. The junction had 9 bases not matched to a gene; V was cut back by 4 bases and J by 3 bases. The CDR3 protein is CASSPEGLAHTDTQYF. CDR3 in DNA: TGCGCCAGCAGCCCGGAGGGACTAGCTCATACAGATACGCAGTATTTT.

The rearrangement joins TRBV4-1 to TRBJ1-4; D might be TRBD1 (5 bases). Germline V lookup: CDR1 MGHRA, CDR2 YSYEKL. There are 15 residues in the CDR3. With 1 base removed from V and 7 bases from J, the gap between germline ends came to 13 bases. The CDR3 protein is CASSQVPREGEKLFF. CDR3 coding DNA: TGCGCCAGCAGCCAAGTCCCCAGGGAGGGTGAAAAACTGTTTTTT.

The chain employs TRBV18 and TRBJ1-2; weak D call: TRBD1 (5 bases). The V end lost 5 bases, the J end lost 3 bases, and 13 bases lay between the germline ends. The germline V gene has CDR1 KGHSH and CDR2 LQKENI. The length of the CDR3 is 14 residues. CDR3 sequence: CASSGGNGDYGYTF. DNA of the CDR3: TGTGCCAGCTCAGGGGGAAACGGGGACTATGGCTACACCTTC.

The CDR3 is CASGPQGANYGYTF. The CDR3 nucleotides are TGTGCCAGCGGACCACAGGGGGCAAACTATGGCTACACCTTC. V is TRBV27 and J is TRBJ1-2; 9 bases agree with TRBD1. Trimming removed 8 bases from V and 2 bases from J; junction bases left unmatched: 6. The CDR3 runs to 14 residues. Looked up from germline, CDR1 is MNHEY and CDR2 is SMNVEV (reference sequence).

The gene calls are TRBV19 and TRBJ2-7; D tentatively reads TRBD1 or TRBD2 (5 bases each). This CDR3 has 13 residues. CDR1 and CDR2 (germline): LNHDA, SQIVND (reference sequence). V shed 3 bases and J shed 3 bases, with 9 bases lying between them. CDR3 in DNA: TGTGCCAGTAGTATGGAGAGGGGCTACGAGCAGTACTTC. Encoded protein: CASSMERGYEQYF.

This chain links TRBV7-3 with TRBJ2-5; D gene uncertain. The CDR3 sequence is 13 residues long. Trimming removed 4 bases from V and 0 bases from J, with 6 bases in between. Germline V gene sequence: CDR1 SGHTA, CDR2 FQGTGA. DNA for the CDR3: TGTGCCAGCAGCTCGAACTACCAAGAGACCCAGTACTTC. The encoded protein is CASSSNYQETQYF.

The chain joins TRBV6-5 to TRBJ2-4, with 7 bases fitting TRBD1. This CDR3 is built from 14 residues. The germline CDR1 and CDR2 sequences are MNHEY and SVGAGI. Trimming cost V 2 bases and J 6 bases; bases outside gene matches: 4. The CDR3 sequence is CASSYPGDRNIQYF. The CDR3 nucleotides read TGTGCCAGCAGTTACCCAGGGGACAGAAACATTCAGTACTTC.

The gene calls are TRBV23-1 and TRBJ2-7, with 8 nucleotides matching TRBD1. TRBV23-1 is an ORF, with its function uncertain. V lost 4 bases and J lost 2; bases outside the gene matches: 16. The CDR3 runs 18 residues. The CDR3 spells CASSPRQGKSVGTYEQYF. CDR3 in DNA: TGCGCCAGCAGTCCACGACAGGGGAAGAGCGTAGGCACCTACGAGCAGTACTTC.

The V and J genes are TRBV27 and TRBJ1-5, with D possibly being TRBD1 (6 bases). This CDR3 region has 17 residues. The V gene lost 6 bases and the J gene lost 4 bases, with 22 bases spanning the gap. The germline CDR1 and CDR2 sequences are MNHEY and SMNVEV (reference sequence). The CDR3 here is CASSVRTASADNQPQHF. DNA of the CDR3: TGTGCCAGCAGCGTACGGACAGCCTCCGCCGATAATCAGCCCCAGCATTTT.

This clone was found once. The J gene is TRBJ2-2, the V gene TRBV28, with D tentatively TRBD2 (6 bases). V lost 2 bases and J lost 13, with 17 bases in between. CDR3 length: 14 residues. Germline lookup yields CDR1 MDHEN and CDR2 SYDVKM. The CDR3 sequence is CASSLDGVGGLLFF. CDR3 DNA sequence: TGTGCCAGCAGTTTAGATGGGGTCGGGGGTTTGCTGTTTTTT.

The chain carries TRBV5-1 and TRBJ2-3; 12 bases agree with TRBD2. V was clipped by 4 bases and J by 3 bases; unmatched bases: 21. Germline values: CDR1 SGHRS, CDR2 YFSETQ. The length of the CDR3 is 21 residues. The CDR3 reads CASSAKTAGTSGWRVTDTQYF. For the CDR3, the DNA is TGCGCCAGCAGCGCCAAAACGGCGGGGACTAGCGGGTGGAGAGTAACAGATACGCAGTATTTT.

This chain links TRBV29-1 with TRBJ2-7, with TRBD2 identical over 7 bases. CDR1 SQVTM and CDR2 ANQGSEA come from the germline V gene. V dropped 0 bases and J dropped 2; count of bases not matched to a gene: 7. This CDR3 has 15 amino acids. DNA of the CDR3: TGCAGCGTTGAAGATCTTCGCGGGAGCGCCTACGAGCAGTACTTC. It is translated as CSVEDLRGSAYEQYF.

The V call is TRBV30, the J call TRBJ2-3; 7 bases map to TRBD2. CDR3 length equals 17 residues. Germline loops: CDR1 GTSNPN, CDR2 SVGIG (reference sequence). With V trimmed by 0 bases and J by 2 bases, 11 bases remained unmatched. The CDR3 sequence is CAWSVGGLAALTDTQYF. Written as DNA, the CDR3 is TGTGCCTGGAGTGTAGGAGGGCTAGCGGCTCTCACAGATACGCAGTATTTT.

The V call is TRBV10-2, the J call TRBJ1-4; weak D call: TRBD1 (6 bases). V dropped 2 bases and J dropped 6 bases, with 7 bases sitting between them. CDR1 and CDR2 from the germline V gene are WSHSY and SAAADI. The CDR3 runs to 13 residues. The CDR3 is CASSEAGDEKLFF. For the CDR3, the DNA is TGCGCCAGCAGTGAGGCAGGGGATGAAAAACTGTTTTTT.

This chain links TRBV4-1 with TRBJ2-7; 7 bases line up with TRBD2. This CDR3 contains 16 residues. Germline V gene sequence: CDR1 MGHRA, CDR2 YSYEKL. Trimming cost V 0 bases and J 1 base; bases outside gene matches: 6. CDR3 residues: CASSQDIREASYEQYF. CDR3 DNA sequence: TGCGCCAGCAGCCAAGATATTCGGGAGGCTTCCTACGAGCAGTACTTC.

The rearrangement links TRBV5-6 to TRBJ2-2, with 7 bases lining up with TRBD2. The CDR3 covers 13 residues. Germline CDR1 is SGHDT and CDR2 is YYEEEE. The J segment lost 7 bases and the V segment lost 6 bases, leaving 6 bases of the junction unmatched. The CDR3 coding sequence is TGTGCCAGCACTACGGGAGGCTACGGGGAGCTGTTTTTT. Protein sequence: CASTTGGYGELFF.